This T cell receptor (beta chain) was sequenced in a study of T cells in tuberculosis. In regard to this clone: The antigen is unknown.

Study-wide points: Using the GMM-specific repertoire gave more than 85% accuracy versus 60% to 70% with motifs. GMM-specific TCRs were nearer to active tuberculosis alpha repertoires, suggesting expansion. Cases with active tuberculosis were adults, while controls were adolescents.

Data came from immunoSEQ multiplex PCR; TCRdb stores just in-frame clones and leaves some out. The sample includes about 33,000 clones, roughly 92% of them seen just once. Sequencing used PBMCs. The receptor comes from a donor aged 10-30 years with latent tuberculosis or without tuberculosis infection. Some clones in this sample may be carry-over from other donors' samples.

The CDR3 region has the DNA TGTGCCAGCAGTCAGGTACTAGCGGAACTAGCCAAAAACATTCAGTACTTC. Translated: CASSQVLAELAKNIQYF. V gene TRBV28 combines with J gene TRBJ2-4; 8 bases agree with TRBD2. The CDR3 loop spans 17 amino acids. The J segment lost 0 bases and the V segment lost 5 bases, leaving 9 bases of the junction unmatched. Germline values: CDR1 MDHEN, CDR2 SYDVKM.